This T cell receptor beta chain comes out of a study of a mutant IDH1 vaccine in newly diagnosed glioma. For the study at large: Pretreatment consisted of radiotherapy, temozolomide, or both, with most receiving both. Overall study results and limits: Pseudoprogression appeared unlinked to shifts in leading peripheral T cell clonotypes.

Clones were read by immunoSEQ multiplex PCR, and TCRdb kept only the in-frame ones, dropping some. The sample yields just over 65,000 clones, 84% seen once. Described time point: week 35, safety follow-up. Each vaccine dose was 300 ug of mutant IDH1 20-mer peptide, with topical imiquimod. The germline gives CDR1 SGHTS, CDR2 YDEGEE. The V and J ends lost 2 bases and 6 bases respectively, with 15 bases between them. The CDR3 has 15 amino acids. On this clone: Its antigen is still unknown.

The chain has TRBV5-8 and TRBJ1-5; D perhaps matches TRBD1 (5 bases). The material was PBMCs, obtained from a glioma patient whose treatment included an IDH1 peptide vaccine. This TCR came from a man younger than 30 with glioma. The CDR3 nucleotides are TGTGCCAGCAGCTTAGACCTCCTTGGGGGTCAGCCCCAGCATTTT. This gives the protein CASSLDLLGGQPQHF.